The clone carrying this T cell receptor (beta chain) has at least ten counts. Antigen unknown. CDR1 is SEHNR, CDR2 FQNEAQ, per germline (reference sequence). Trimming cost V 8 bases and J 8 bases, with 12 bases left between them. The CDR3 loop spans 11 amino acids. The data derive from a study of T cell repertoires in cytomegalovirus infection. Overall study: Through public TCR beta signatures, both CMV infection and matching HLA type were indicated.

TCRdb recomputed calls from the reads with MiXCR, one row per CDR3 protein. The sample lists 830,000 or so distinct CDR3 sequences, approximately 30% occurring once. Overall study findings and caveats: The ex vivo response was dominated by HLA-C-restricted CMV-specific TCR beta clonotypes. Identification of carriers of CMV plus the relevant HLA was achieved through cumulative public TCR beta family frequency.

The sequences come from cultured CD8+ T cells from PBMCs, collected from culture after CMV antigen stimulation. The TCR comes from a human donor in good health (CMV status not recorded). Some clones in this sample may be carry-over from other donors' samples. The rearrangement uses TRBV7-9 and TRBJ1-1; D is possibly TRBD1 (6 bases). The CDR3 sequence is CASADSEEAFF. The CDR3 coding sequence is TGTGCCAGCGCGGACAGCGAAGAAGCTTTCTTT.